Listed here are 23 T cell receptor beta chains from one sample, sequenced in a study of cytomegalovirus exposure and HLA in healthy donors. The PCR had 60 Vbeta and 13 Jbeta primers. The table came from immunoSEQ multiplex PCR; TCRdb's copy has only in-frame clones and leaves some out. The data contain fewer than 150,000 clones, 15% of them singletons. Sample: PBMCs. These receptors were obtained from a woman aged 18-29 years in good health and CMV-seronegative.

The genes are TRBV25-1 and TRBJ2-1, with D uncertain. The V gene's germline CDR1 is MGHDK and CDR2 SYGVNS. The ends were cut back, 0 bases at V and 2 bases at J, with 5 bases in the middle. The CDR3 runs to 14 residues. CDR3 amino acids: CASSEYRAYNEQFF. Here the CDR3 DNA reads TGTGCCAGCAGTGAATATCGGGCCTACAATGAGCAGTTCTTC.

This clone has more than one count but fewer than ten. The CDR3 region has the DNA TGCACCAGACAGGAGGGACTAGCGGGAGTAGGCAATGAGCAGTTCTTC. Its protein is CTRQEGLAGVGNEQFF. The rearrangement links TRBV1 to TRBJ2-1; the D call TRBD2 from the table was never checked on the DNA. TRBV1 is recorded as a pseudogene. The CDR3 has 16 residues.

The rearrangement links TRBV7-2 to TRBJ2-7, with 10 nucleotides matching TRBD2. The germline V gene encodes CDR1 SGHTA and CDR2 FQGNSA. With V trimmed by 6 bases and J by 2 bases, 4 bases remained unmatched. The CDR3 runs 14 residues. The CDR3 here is CASRTLAGAYEQYF. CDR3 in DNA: TGTGCCAGCAGAACGCTAGCGGGGGCCTACGAGCAGTACTTC.

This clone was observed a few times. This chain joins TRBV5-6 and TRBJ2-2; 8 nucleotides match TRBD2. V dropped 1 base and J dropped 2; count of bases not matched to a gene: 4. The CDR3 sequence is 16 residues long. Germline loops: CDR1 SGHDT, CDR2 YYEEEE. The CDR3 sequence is CASSLFLAGNTGELFF. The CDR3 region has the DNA TGTGCCAGCAGCTTGTTCCTAGCGGGTAACACCGGGGAGCTGTTTTTT.

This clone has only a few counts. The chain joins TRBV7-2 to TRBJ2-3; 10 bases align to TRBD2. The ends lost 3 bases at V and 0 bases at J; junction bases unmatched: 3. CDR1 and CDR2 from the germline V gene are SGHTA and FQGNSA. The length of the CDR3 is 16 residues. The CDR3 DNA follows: TGTGCCAGCAGCTTTAGCGGGAGGACTAGCACAGATACGCAGTATTTT. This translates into CASSFSGRTSTDTQYF.

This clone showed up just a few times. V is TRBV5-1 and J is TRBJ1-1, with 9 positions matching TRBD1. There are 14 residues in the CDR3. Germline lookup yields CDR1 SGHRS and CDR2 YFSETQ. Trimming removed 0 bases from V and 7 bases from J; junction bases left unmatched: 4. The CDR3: CASSLGTGVNEAFF. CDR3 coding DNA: TGCGCCAGCAGCTTGGGGACAGGGGTTAATGAAGCTTTCTTT.

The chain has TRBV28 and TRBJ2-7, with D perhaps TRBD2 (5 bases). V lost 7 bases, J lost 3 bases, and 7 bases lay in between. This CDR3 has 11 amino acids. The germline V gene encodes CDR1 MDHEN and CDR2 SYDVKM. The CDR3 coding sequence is TGTGCCAGCACGGACTTCTACGAGCAGTACTTC. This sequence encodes CASTDFYEQYF.

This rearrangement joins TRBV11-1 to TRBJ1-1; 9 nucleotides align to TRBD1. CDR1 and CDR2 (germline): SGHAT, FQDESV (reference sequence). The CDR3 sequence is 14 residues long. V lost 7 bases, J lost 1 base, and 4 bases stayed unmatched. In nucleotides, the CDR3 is TGTGCCAGCACCCGGGACAGGGAGAACACTGAAGCTTTCTTT. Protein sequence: CASTRDRENTEAFF.

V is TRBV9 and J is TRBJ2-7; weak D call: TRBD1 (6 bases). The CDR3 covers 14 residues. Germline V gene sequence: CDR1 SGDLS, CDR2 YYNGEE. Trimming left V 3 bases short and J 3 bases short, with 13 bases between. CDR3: CASSAEGQRYEQYF. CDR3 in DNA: TGTGCCAGCAGCGCAGAAGGACAGCGCTACGAGCAGTACTTC.

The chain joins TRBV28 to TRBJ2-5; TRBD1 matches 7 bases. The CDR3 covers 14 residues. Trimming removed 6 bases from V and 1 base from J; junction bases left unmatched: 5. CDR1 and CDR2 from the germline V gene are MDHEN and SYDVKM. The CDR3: CASRGQSIQETQYF. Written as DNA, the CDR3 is TGTGCCAGCAGGGGACAGAGTATCCAAGAGACCCAGTACTTC.

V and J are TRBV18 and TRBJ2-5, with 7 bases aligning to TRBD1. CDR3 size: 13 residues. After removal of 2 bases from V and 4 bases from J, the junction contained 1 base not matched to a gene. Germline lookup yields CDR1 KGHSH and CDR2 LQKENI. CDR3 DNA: TGTGCCAGCTCACCAAACAGGGGAGAGACCCAGTACTTC. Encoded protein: CASSPNRGETQYF. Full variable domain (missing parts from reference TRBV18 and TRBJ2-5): NAGVMQNPRHLVRRRGQEARLRCSPMKGHSHVYWYRQLPEEGLKFMVYLQKENIIDESGMPKERFSAEFPKEGPSILRIQQVVRGDSAAYFCASSPNRGETQYFGPGTRLLVL.

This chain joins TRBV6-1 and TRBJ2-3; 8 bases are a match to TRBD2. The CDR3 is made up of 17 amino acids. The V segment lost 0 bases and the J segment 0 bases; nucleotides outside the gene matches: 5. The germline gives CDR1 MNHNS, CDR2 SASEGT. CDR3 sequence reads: CASSEATLAASTDTQYF. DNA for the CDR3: TGTGCCAGCAGTGAAGCGACACTAGCGGCTAGCACAGATACGCAGTATTTT.

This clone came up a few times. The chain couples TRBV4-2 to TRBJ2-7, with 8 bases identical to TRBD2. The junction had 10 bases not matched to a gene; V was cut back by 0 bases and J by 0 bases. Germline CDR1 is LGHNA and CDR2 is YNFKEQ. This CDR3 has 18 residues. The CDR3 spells CASSQDTPGGGSSYEQYF. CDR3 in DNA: TGTGCCAGCAGCCAAGATACCCCGGGAGGGGGGAGCTCCTACGAGCAGTACTTC.

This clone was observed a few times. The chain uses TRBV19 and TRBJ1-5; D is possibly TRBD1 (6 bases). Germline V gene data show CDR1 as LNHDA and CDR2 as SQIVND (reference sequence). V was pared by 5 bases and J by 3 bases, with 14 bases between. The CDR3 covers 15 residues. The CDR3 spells CASSLGARNNQPQHF. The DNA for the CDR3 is TGTGCCAGTAGTCTGGGGGCGCGAAACAATCAGCCCCAGCATTTT.

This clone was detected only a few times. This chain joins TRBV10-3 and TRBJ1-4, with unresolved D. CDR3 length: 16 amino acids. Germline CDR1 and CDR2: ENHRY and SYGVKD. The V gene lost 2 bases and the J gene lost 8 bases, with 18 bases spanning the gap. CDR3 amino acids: CAISEVATALLEKLFF. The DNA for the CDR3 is TGTGCCATCAGTGAGGTGGCGACGGCCTTACTAGAAAAACTGTTTTTT.

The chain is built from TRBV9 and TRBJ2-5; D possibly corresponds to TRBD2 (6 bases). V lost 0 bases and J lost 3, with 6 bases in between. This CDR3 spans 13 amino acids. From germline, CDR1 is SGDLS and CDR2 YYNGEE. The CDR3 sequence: CASSVAGEETQYF. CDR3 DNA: TGTGCCAGCAGCGTAGCGGGAGAAGAGACCCAGTACTTC.

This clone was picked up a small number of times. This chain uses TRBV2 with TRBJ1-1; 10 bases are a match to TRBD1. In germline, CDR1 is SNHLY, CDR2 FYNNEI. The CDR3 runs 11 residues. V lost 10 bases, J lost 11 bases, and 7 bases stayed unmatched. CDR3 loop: CATTGTGVAFF. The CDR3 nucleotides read TGTGCCACCACCGGGACAGGGGTGGCTTTCTTT.

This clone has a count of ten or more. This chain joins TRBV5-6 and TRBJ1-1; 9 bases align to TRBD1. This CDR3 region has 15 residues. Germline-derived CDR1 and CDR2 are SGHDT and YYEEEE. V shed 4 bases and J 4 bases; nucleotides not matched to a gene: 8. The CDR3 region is CASSKDRGIGTEAFF. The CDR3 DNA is TGTGCCAGCAGCAAGGACAGGGGAATTGGCACTGAAGCTTTCTTT.

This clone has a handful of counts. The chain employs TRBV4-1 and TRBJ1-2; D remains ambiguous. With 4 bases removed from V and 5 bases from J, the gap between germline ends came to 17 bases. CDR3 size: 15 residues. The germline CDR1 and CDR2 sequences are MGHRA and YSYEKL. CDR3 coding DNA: TGCGCCAGCAGCCTAACCCTATGGGCACCTTATGGCTACACCTTC. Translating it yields CASSLTLWAPYGYTF.

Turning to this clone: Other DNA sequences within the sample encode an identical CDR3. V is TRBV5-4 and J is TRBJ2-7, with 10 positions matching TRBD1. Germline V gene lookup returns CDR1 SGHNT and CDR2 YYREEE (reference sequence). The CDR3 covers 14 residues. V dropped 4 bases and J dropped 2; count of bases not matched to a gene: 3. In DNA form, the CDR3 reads TGTGCCAGCAGCCCAGGGACAGGGGCCTACGAGCAGTACTTC. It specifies CASSPGTGAYEQYF.

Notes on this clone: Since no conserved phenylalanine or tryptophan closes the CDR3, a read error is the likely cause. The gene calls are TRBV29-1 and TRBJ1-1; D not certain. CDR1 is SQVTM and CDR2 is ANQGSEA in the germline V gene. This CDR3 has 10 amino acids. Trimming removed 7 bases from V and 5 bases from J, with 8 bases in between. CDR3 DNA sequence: TGCAGCGCCGTAGTAACTGAAGCTTTCTTG. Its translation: CSAVVTEAFL.

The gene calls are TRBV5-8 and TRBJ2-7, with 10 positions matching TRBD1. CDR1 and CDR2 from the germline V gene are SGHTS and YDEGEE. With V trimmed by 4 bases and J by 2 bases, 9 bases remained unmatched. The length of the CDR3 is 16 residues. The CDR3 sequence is CASSRVVGQGTYEQYF. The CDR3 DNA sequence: TGTGCCAGCAGCCGAGTTGTGGGACAGGGGACCTACGAGCAGTACTTC.

The CDR3 coding sequence is TGTGCCAGCAGCCCCCGGGAGGGGAGCTATGGCTACACCTTC. Encoded protein: CASSPREGSYGYTF. The rearrangement uses TRBV5-6 and TRBJ1-2, with D possibly TRBD1 on 5 matching bases. V shed 4 bases and J shed 4 bases, with 14 bases lying between them. The germline CDR1 and CDR2 sequences are SGHDT and YYEEEE. This CDR3 has 14 amino acids.